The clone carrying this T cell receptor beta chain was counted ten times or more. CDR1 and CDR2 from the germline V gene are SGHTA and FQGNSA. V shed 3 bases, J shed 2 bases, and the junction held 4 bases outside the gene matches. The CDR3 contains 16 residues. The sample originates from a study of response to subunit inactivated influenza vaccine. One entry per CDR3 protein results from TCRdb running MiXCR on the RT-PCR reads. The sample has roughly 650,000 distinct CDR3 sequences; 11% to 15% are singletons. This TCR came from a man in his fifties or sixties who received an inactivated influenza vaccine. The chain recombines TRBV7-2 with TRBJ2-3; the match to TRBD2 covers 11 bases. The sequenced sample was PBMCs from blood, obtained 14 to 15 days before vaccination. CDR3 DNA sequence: TGTGCCAGCAGCTTCACTAGCGGGAGCCTCACAGATACGCAGTATTTT. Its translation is CASSFTSGSLTDTQYF. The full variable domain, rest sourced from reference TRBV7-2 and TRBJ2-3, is GAGVSQSPSNKVTEKGKDVELRCDPISGHTALYWYRQSLGQGLEFLIYFQGNSAPDKSGLPSDRFSAERTGGSVSTLTIQRTQQEDSAVYLCASSFTSGSLTDTQYFGPGTRLTVL.